This T cell receptor (beta chain) was recovered during a study of blood T cell repertoires in COVID-19. About the study: Samples representing acute and convalescent COVID-19 were sourced from the United States, Italy and Spain. From T cells, B-cell-depleted T cells, or PBMCs came the material, which was cDNA or gDNA.

Remarks on this clone: The same CDR3 is also encoded by other DNA sequences in this sample.

Enrolled during active infection, Seattle patients were then followed longitudinally. This CDR3 region has 12 residues. Per the germline V gene, CDR1 is SEHNR and CDR2 is FQNEAQ (reference sequence). V was pared by 4 bases and J by 5 bases, with 1 base of the junction left unmatched. As originally analysed: Reference gene primer amplification gave nucleated cell count estimates. Sequenced by immunoSEQ multiplex PCR; TCRdb stores in-frame clones only, minus some. V and J calls and clone size are copied from that table; D and trimming were computed from the DNA. Among 250,000 to 350,000 clones listed, about nine tenths were seen once.

This TCR was sampled from a woman between 25 and 40 years old with COVID-19, enrolled during active disease. The specimen was peripheral blood. The chain combines TRBV7-9 with TRBJ1-1, with 7 bases fitting TRBD1. CDR3 protein: CASSSQGTEAFF. The CDR3 DNA reads as TGTGCCAGCAGCTCACAGGGGACTGAAGCTTTCTTT.